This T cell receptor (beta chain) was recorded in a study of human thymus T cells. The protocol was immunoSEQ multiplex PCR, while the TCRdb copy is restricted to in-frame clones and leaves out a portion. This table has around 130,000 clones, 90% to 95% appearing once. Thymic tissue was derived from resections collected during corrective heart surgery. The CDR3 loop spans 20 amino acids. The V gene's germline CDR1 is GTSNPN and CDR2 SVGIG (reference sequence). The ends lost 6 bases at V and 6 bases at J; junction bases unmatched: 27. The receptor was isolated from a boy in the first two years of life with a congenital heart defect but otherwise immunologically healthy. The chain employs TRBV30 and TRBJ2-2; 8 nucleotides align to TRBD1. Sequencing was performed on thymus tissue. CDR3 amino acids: CACPPSHLLQGARLAGELFF. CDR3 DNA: TGTGCCTGCCCCCCGTCCCACCTTCTTCAGGGGGCAAGGTTGGCCGGGGAGCTGTTTTTT. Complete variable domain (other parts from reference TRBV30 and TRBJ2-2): SQTIHQWPATLVQPVGSPLSLECTVEGTSNPNLYWYRQAAGRGLQLLFYSVGIGQISSEVPQNLSASRPQDRQFILSSKKLLLSDSGFYLCACPPSHLLQGARLAGELFFGEGSRLTVL.